Presented here are 16 T cell receptor beta chains from one specimen sequenced in a study of identical twins (dated by TCRdb to the mid-2010s). Library method: 5' RACE. TCRdb names Illumina HiSeq 2000 as the instrument used. The raw public data were reprocessed by TCRdb itself: fastp quality trimming at Q25, MiXCR clonotype calling, in-frame beta chains only. Each entry is one CDR3 protein sequence, shown with its most common DNA and genes. This sample is represented by under 300,000 distinct CDR3 sequences; about 8.9% of them were singletons. The ten largest clones represent 3% to 3.5% of the sample. Another study also made use of these data, one on yellow fever vaccine responses in identical twins.

Sequencing input: CD8+ T cells sorted from blood. The receptor set was obtained from a young woman in good health.

The chain uses TRBV11-2 and TRBJ2-1; D gene uncertain. V dropped 5 bases and J dropped 8 bases, with 13 bases sitting between them. Looked up from germline, CDR1 is SGHAT and CDR2 is FQNNGV. CDR3 length: 13 residues. The CDR3 nucleotides read TGTGCCAGCAGCCCGAGTTGGGGTGATGAGCAGTTCTTC. It encodes CASSPSWGDEQFF.

The rearrangement uses TRBV27 and TRBJ2-1, with 7 bases matching TRBD1. The J segment lost 0 bases and the V segment lost 7 bases, leaving 6 bases of the junction unmatched. CDR3 length: 15 amino acids. The germline CDR1 and CDR2 sequences are MNHEY and SMNVEV (reference sequence). CDR3 residues: CASNGQADSYNEQFF. Written as DNA, the CDR3 is TGTGCCAGCAATGGACAGGCCGACTCCTACAATGAGCAGTTCTTC.

In this sample, this clonotype turned up a few times. The CDR3 DNA reads TGCAGCGTTGGCGCGGGGTCGAACACCGGGGAGCTGTTTTTT. This codes for CSVGAGSNTGELFF. J is TRBJ2-2 and V is TRBV29-1, with TRBD2 as a possible D gene (6 bases). CDR3 length equals 14 residues. Trimming took off 4 bases at V and 0 bases at J, with 9 bases between the two ends. The V gene's germline CDR1 is SQVTM and CDR2 ANQGSEA.

This clonotype was counted between two and nine times. J is TRBJ1-5 and V is TRBV24-1; 11 bases match TRBD1. The V gene end was trimmed by 7 bases and the J gene end by 2 bases; junction bases not matched to a gene: 15. The germline CDR1 and CDR2 sequences are KGHDR and SFDVKD. The CDR3 runs 19 residues. Here the CDR3 DNA reads TGTGCCACCAGCGAGGAGGGGACAGGGGGGAGATACGGCAATCAGCCCCAGCATTTT. This translates into CATSEEGTGGRYGNQPQHF.

This chain uses TRBV7-2 with TRBJ2-7; tentatively, D is TRBD2 (5 bases). Trimming shortened V by 6 bases and J by 0 bases, and 12 bases separated the two germline ends. CDR3 length: 14 amino acids. The germline V gene has CDR1 SGHTA and CDR2 FQGNSA. The chain's CDR3 is CASSRPGSSYEQYF. The CDR3, as DNA: TGTGCCAGCAGTCGACCGGGAAGCTCCTACGAGCAGTACTTC. The full variable domain, rest sourced from reference TRBV7-2 and TRBJ2-7, is GAGVSQSPSNKVTEKGKDVELRCDPISGHTALYWYRQSLGQGLEFLIYFQGNSAPDKSGLPSDRFSAERTGGSVSTLTIQRTQQEDSAVYLCASSRPGSSYEQYFGPGTRLTVT.

CDR3 amino acids: CASSYRGTPYNEQFF. CDR3 nucleotide sequence: TGTGCCAGCAGTTACCGGGGGACCCCGTACAATGAGCAGTTCTTC. The rearrangement joins TRBV6-5 to TRBJ2-1; D might be TRBD2 (6 bases). Trimming removed 2 bases at V and 4 bases at J, with 12 bases between. This CDR3 contains 15 residues. CDR1 MNHEY and CDR2 SVGAGI come from the germline V gene.

This clonotype came up a few times. The chain joins TRBV5-6 to TRBJ2-7; D not certain. The ends were cut back, 1 base at V and 7 bases at J, with 6 bases in the middle. In germline, CDR1 is SGHDT, CDR2 YYEEEE. The CDR3 is made up of 11 amino acids. CDR3 loop: CASSLMQEQYF. In nucleotides, the CDR3 is TGTGCCAGCAGCTTGATGCAGGAGCAGTACTTC.

The chain links TRBV29-1 to TRBJ2-1; D may be TRBD1 or TRBD2 (5 bases each). V gave up 7 bases and J gave up 4 bases, with 17 bases separating them. The CDR3 loop spans 14 amino acids. Germline loops: CDR1 SQVTM, CDR2 ANQGSEA. CDR3 in amino acids: CSGRDGRKYNEQFF. For the CDR3, the DNA is TGCAGCGGCAGGGACGGACGTAAGTACAATGAGCAGTTCTTC.

This clonotype has more than one count but fewer than ten. The chain couples TRBV12-3 or TRBV12-4 to TRBJ1-3, with 7 bases fitting TRBD1. V shed 1 base, J shed 6 bases, and the junction held 6 bases outside the gene matches. CDR3 length: 15 amino acids. CDR3 sequence: CASSLVGQGVNTIYF. The DNA of the CDR3 is TGTGCCAGCAGTTTAGTGGGGCAGGGGGTAAACACCATATATTTT.

The chain has TRBV10-3 and TRBJ2-7; 7 bases align to TRBD2. The germline V gene encodes CDR1 ENHRY and CDR2 SYGVKD. Trimming removed 4 bases from V and 0 bases from J; junction bases left unmatched: 0. The CDR3 is 13 residues long. CDR3 protein: CAISAGGSYEQYF. CDR3 bases: TGTGCCATCAGTGCGGGGGGCTCCTACGAGCAGTACTTC.

The genes are TRBV25-1 and TRBJ1-4; 8 bases line up with TRBD1. The germline V gene has CDR1 MGHDK and CDR2 SYGVNS. This CDR3 has 16 amino acids. Germline trimming cut 4 bases from V and 6 bases from J; bases unmatched to any gene: 10. CDR3 DNA sequence: TGTGCCAGCAGTGCCCCTCGACAGGGGTTGGATGAAAAACTGTTTTTT. Its protein product is CASSAPRQGLDEKLFF.

This clonotype came up a few times. The rearrangement links TRBV4-3 to TRBJ2-1; 7 nucleotides agree with TRBD1. This CDR3 has 15 residues. Germline loops: CDR1 LGHNA, CDR2 YSLEER. With 3 bases clipped from V and 6 bases from J, the junction kept 8 bases outside the gene matches. CDR3 protein: CASSHHGQDANEQFF. As DNA, the CDR3 is TGCGCCAGCAGCCACCACGGACAGGACGCCAATGAGCAGTTCTTC.

This clonotype was observed at least ten times. The chain links TRBV29-1 to TRBJ2-7; 8 bases map to TRBD2. This CDR3 has 11 amino acids. The V segment lost 6 bases and the J segment 6 bases; nucleotides outside the gene matches: 4. Germline V gene data show CDR1 as SQVTM and CDR2 as ANQGSEA. CDR3: CSVGGASEQYF. The CDR3, as DNA: TGCAGCGTCGGGGGGGCCAGCGAGCAGTACTTC.

This clonotype was found a few times. The chain has TRBV2 and TRBJ2-7; TRBD1 matches at 7 bases. Germline V lookup: CDR1 SNHLY, CDR2 FYNNEI. The CDR3 has 15 residues. V dropped 0 bases and J dropped 5; count of bases not matched to a gene: 7. In DNA form, the CDR3 reads TGTGCCAGCAGTGAAGCCGTCAGGGGGAACGACGAGCAGTACTTC. Protein sequence: CASSEAVRGNDEQYF.

The sample holds many counts of this clonotype. The chain links TRBV11-2 to TRBJ2-7; 8 bases agree with TRBD2. Germline V gene sequence: CDR1 SGHAT, CDR2 FQNNGV. The V and J ends lost 1 base and 3 bases, in that order; junction bases with no gene match: 8. The CDR3 has 16 residues. For the CDR3, the DNA is TGTGCCAGCAGCTTAGCCCCGAGCGGGAGTTTCTACGAGCAGTACTTC. Translating it yields CASSLAPSGSFYEQYF. The complete variable domain, with remaining parts taken from reference TRBV11-2 and TRBJ2-7, reads EAGVAQSPRYKIIEKRQSVAFWCNPISGHATLYWYQQILGQGPKLLIQFQNNGVVDDSQLPKDRFSAERLKGVDSTLKIQPAKLEDSAVYLCASSLAPSGSFYEQYFGPGTRLTVT.

J is TRBJ2-7 and V is TRBV4-2; possibly TRBD2 for D (5 bases). Germline assignment: CDR1 LGHNA and CDR2 YNFKEQ. With 0 bases removed from V and 0 bases from J, the gap between germline ends came to 15 bases. This CDR3 is built from 17 residues. The CDR3 DNA reads as TGTGCCAGCAGCCAAGATCCCCTCGGGGAGAACTCCTACGAGCAGTACTTC. This gives the protein CASSQDPLGENSYEQYF.